This T cell receptor beta chain emerged from a study of blood T cell repertoires in COVID-19. Profiled with immunoSEQ multiplex PCR; TCRdb holds only in-frame clones, not every one. This table has 150,000 or so clones, around 87% appearing once. The sequenced sample consisted of peripheral blood. The receptor comes from a man aged 18-30 years with COVID-19, enrolled during active disease.

The CDR3 here is CASSTIRDSSETQYF. CDR3 bases: TGTGCCAGCAGTACCATTCGGGACAGTTCAGAGACCCAGTACTTC. The chain carries TRBV5-5 and TRBJ2-5; 7 bases agree with TRBD1. V shed 5 bases and J 4 bases; nucleotides not matched to a gene: 11. Per the germline V gene, CDR1 is SGHKS and CDR2 is YYEKEE (reference sequence). The CDR3 loop spans 15 amino acids.